In its sample, the clone carrying this TCR beta chain was seen a few times. The repertoire was sequenced with immunoSEQ multiplex PCR; TCRdb's copy has only in-frame clones and lacks some. The sample holds some 720,000 clones, around 89% seen once. The data derive from a study of shared T cell receptors in the human thymus. V was clipped by 3 bases and J by 4 bases; unmatched bases: 2. The CDR3 is 15 amino acids. Germline V gene sequence: CDR1 SGHNT, CDR2 YENEEA. This sample was also put to use in a study of human thymus T cells. That source adds: The donors were infants in Finland with congenital heart defects, otherwise immunologically healthy. Corrective heart surgery yielded resections, and these provided the thymus tissue. Thymic and blood repertoires seemed to show skewed V and J gene use. Among unrelated individuals, related research reported thymic repertoires that overlapped highly.

Sequenced input: thymocytes. The gene calls are TRBV11-3 and TRBJ2-3; TRBD2 matches at 12 bases. The source is a boy under two years old with a congenital heart defect. The CDR3: CASSLLAGGSDTQYF. The CDR3 DNA follows: TGTGCCAGCAGCTTGCTAGCGGGAGGGTCAGATACGCAGTATTTT.